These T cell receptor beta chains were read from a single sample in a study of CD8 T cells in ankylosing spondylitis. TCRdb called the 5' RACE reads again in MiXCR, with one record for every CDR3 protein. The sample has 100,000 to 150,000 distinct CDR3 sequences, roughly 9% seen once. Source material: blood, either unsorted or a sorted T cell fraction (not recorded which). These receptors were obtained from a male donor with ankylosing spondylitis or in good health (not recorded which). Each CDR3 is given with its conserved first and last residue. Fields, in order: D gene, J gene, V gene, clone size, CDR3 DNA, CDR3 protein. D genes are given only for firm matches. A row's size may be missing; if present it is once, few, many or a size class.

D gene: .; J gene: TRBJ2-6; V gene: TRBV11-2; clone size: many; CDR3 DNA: TGTGCCAGCAGCTTATGGCAGGGGGCCAACGTCCTGACTTTC; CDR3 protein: CASSLWQGANVLTF
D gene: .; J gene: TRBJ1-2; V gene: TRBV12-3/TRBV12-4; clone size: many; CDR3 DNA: TGTGCCAGCAGTTTAGGGGCCACGGTCTATGGCTACACCTTC; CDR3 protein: CASSLGATVYGYTF
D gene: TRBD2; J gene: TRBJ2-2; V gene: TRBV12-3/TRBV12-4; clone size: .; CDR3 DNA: TGTGCCATCAGCCCTGCTAGCGGGTCAATATATAACACCGGGGAGCTGTTTTTT; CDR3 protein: CAISPASGSIYNTGELFF
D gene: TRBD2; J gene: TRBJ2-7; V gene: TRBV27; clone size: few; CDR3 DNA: TGTGCCAGCAGTTCGGGACTAGCGGGAGGGAGCTCCTACGAGCAGTACTTC; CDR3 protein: CASSSGLAGGSSYEQYF
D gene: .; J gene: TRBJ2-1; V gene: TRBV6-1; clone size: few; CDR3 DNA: TGTGCCAGCAAGAGGTCGGGAACGGGGAATGAGCAGTTCTTC; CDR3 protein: CASKRSGTGNEQFF
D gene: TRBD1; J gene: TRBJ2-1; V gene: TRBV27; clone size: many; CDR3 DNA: TGTGCCAGCAGTCCGGGACAGTACAATGAGCAGTTCTTC; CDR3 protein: CASSPGQYNEQFF
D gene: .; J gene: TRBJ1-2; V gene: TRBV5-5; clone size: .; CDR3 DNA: TGTGCCAGCAGCTTGGGCAGGGGAGAATTCTATGGCTACACCTTC; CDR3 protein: CASSLGRGEFYGYTF
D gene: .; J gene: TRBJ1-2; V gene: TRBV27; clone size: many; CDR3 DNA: TGTGCCAGCAGTTTAGATCGGGGGGCGGATGGCTACACCTTC; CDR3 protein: CASSLDRGADGYTF
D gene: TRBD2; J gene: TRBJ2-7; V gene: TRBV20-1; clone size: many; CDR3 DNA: TGCAGTGTGCGGGCTAGCGGGACCTCCTACGAGCAGTACTTC; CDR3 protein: CSVRASGTSYEQYF
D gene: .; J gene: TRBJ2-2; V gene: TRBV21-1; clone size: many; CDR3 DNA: .; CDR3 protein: CASICSVGQGAVGELFF
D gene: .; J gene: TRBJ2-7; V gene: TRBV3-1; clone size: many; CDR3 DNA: TGTGCCAGCAGCCAAGAACCACAGAACTACGAGCAGTACTTC; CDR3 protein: CASSQEPQNYEQYF
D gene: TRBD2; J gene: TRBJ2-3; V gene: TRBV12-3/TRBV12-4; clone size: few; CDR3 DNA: TGTGCCAGCAGTTTCTGGACTAGCGGGAGTCCCACAGATACGCAGTATTTT; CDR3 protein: CASSFWTSGSPTDTQYF
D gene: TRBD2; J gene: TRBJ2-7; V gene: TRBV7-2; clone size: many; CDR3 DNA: TGTGCCAGCAGCGTTAGCGGGAGACCCCCCTACGAGCAGTACTTC; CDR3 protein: CASSVSGRPPYEQYF
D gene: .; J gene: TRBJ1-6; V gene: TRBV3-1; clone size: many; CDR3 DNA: TGTGCCAGCAGCCCCGGACGGAGCTATAATTCACCCCTCCACTTT; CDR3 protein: CASSPGRSYNSPLHF
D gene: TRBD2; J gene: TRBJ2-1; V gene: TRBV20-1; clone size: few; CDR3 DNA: TGCAGTGCTAGAATAGCGGGAGAGGACAATGAGCAGTTCTTC; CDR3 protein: CSARIAGEDNEQFF
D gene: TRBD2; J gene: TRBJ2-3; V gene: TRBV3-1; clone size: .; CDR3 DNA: TGTGCCTGCTGTTTTGCTAGCGGGAGGGCCCCCTCCACAGATACGCAGTATTTT; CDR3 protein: CACCFASGRAPSTDTQYF
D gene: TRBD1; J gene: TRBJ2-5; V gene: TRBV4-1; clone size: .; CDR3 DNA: TGCGCCAGCAGCCAAGAGCTCGTCGGGACAGGGCGAGAGACCCAGTACTTC; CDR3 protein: CASSQELVGTGRETQYF
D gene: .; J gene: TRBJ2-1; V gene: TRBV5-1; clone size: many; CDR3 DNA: TGCGCCAGCAGTCTCAGAATTGCCTCCTACTCCTACAATGAGCAGTTCTTC; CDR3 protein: CASSLRIASYSYNEQFF
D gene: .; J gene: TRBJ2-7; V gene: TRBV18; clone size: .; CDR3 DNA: TGTGCCAGCTCACCTGGACCCCTAAACTACGAGCAGTACTTC; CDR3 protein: CASSPGPLNYEQYF
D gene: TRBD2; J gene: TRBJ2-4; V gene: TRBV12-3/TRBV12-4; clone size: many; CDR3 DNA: TGTGCCAGCAGTTTAGATCCCGGGACTAGCGGGAGAAGGGCCAAAAACATTCAGTACTTC; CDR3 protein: CASSLDPGTSGRRAKNIQYF
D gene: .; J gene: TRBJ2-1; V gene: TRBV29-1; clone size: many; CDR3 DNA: TGCAGCGTTGAAGGGGCCCCGGGCAGGGACTACAATGAGCAGTTCTTC; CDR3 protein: CSVEGAPGRDYNEQFF
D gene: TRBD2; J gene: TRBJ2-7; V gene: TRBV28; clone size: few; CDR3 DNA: TGTGCCAGCAGGAGGGCGGGAGACTCCTACGAGCAGTACTTC; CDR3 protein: CASRRAGDSYEQYF
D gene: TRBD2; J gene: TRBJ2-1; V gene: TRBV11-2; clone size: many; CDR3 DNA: TGTGCCAGCAGCCCGCTTAACCAGCTTAGGACTAGCGGGAATGAGCAGTTCTTC; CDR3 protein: CASSPLNQLRTSGNEQFF
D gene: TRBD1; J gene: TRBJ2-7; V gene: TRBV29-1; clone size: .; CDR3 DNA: TGCAGCGTTGAAAAGACAGGGGGTTCCTACGAGCAGTACTTC; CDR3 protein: CSVEKTGGSYEQYF